Below are 9 T cell receptor beta chains sequenced from a single sample in a study of T cell responses to AZD1222 COVID-19 vaccine. The assay was immunoSEQ multiplex PCR, and TCRdb's table has in-frame clones only and misses some. The sample has approximately 160,000 clones, about 92% seen once. Sequencing was performed on peripheral blood, taken on day 0 of AZD1222 vaccination. The receptors here all came from an adult in good health.

The V and J genes are TRBV2 and TRBJ1-2; unclear D gene. The CDR3 covers 11 residues. V lost 7 bases, J lost 2 bases, and 5 bases lay in between. The germline V gene has CDR1 SNHLY and CDR2 FYNNEI. CDR3 residues: CASTRNYGYTF. The CDR3 bases are TGTGCCAGCACACGCAACTATGGCTACACCTTC. Full variable domain (rest looked up from reference TRBV2 and TRBJ1-2): EPEVTQTPSHQVTQMGQEVILRCVPISNHLYFYWYRQILGQKVEFLVSFYNNEISEKSEIFDDQFSVERPDGSNFTLKIRSTKLEDSAMYFCASTRNYGYTFGSGTRLTVV.

The V and J genes are TRBV13 and TRBJ2-2; TRBD2 aligns across 7 bases. Germline V CDR1 and CDR2: PRHDT, FYEKMQ (reference sequence). The CDR3 has 19 amino acids. J was trimmed by 7 bases and V by 3 bases; bases with no gene match: 20. The CDR3 sequence: CASSLGWWRGTNRVGELFF. The CDR3 region has the DNA TGTGCCAGCAGCTTGGGATGGTGGCGGGGGACCAACCGGGTCGGGGAGCTGTTTTTT. The full variable domain, completed using reference TRBV13 and TRBJ2-2, is AAGVIQSPRHLIKEKRETATLKCYPIPRHDTVYWYQQGPGQDPQFLISFYEKMQSDKGSIPDRFSAQQFSDYHSELNMSSLELGDSALYFCASSLGWWRGTNRVGELFFGEGSRLTVL.

This chain links TRBV18 with TRBJ1-1; TRBD1 aligns across 7 bases. The V gene's germline CDR1 is KGHSH and CDR2 LQKENI. The CDR3 consists of 14 residues. V gave up 4 bases and J gave up 10 bases; unmatched junction bases: 12. The CDR3 loop reads CASSLATGDRLAFF. The CDR3 DNA reads as TGTGCCAGCTCACTAGCAACAGGGGATCGTCTAGCTTTCTTT.

There are a few counts of this clone. V gene TRBV9 combines with J gene TRBJ2-1; D call uncertain. The CDR3 length is 14 residues. The germline gives CDR1 SGDLS, CDR2 YYNGEE. V lost 0 bases and J 10 bases, leaving 14 bases between the germline ends. The CDR3 DNA is TGTGCCAGCAGCGTAGAGTCACAGCCTCTAGAGCAGTTCTTC. The encoded protein is CASSVESQPLEQFF.

This sequence joins TRBV7-2 and TRBJ2-7; TRBD1 matches at 7 bases. The CDR3 contains 15 residues. With V trimmed by 1 base and J by 0 bases, 3 bases remained unmatched. In germline, CDR1 is SGHTA, CDR2 FQGNSA. The CDR3 region has the DNA TGTGCCAGCAGCTTAGGAGGGGACAGCTCCTACGAGCAGTACTTC. Its translation is CASSLGGDSSYEQYF.

This chain connects TRBV5-1 to TRBJ1-1; D is uncertain. The CDR3 is made up of 13 amino acids. The germline gives CDR1 SGHRS, CDR2 YFSETQ. V lost 4 bases to trimming and J lost 4 bases, with 11 bases between them. CDR3 bases: TGCGCCAGCAGCCCAGGAGGTAGCACTGAAGCTTTCTTT. Translation gives CASSPGGSTEAFF.

CDR3 nucleotides: TGTGCCAGCTGGGATTCCTCCTATAATTCACCCCTCCACTTT. It translates to CASWDSSYNSPLHF. The V call is TRBV6-5, the J call TRBJ1-6; D ambiguous. Trimming took 8 bases from V and 0 from J, leaving 8 bases between them. CDR1 is MNHEY and CDR2 is SVGAGI in the germline V gene. CDR3 length: 14 amino acids.

The V and J genes are TRBV7-9 and TRBJ1-1; D gene uncertain. Germline CDR1 reads SEHNR; CDR2 reads FQNEAQ (reference sequence). This CDR3 contains 15 residues. With 2 bases removed from V and 0 bases from J, the gap between germline ends came to 10 bases. CDR3 DNA sequence: TGTGCCAGCAGCTTACTTTCCAGAATGAACACTGAAGCTTTCTTT. Translating gives CASSLLSRMNTEAFF.

The chain links TRBV18 to TRBJ2-3, with 8 bases lining up with TRBD2. The trim removed 4 bases at V and 2 bases at J, leaving 11 bases unmatched. Germline V gene data show CDR1 as KGHSH and CDR2 as LQKENI. This CDR3 spans 17 amino acids. In DNA form, the CDR3 reads TGTGCCAGCTCACTGCCGGGACTAGGGCAACACACAGATACGCAGTATTTT. Protein: CASSLPGLGQHTDTQYF. The variable domain in full, completed from reference TRBV18 and TRBJ2-3, reads NAGVMQNPRHLVRRRGQEARLRCSPMKGHSHVYWYRQLPEEGLKFMVYLQKENIIDESGMPKERFSAEFPKEGPSILRIQQVVRGDSAAYFCASSLPGLGQHTDTQYFGPGTRLTVL.